The rows below give T cell receptor beta chains drawn from one sample of a study of blood T cell repertoires in COVID-19. Sequenced by immunoSEQ multiplex PCR; TCRdb stores in-frame clones only, minus some. The sample lists approximately 260,000 clones, nearly 90% occurring once. The sample was peripheral blood. Receptors originate from a woman aged 55-70 years with COVID-19, enrolled during active disease. Both conserved end residues are part of each CDR3. The D gene is left open where the match is weak. The size of a clone is reported for some rows only, either as once, few or many, or as a class for expanded clones.

abundance: -
v_gene: TRBV3-1/TRBV3-2
d_gene: TRBD1
j_gene: TRBJ1-3
CDR3nt: TGTGCCAGCAGCCAAGGGACAGGAAGCTCTGGAAACACCATATATTTT
CDR3aa: CASSQGTGSSGNTIYF

abundance: -
v_gene: TRBV28
d_gene: TRBD1
j_gene: TRBJ1-1
CDR3nt: TGTGCCAGCAGATACCCGGGACAGGGCGAAGCTTTCTTT
CDR3aa: CASRYPGQGEAFF

abundance: -
v_gene: TRBV4-2
d_gene: -
j_gene: TRBJ1-6
CDR3nt: TGTGCCAGCAGTATCACAGAGAACTATAATTCACCCCTCCACTTT
CDR3aa: CASSITENYNSPLHF

abundance: -
v_gene: TRBV30
d_gene: TRBD2
j_gene: TRBJ2-1
CDR3nt: TGTGCCTGGACTAGCGGGGGGGCCTTCAGTAGTGAGCAGTTCTTC
CDR3aa: CAWTSGGAFSSEQFF

abundance: -
v_gene: TRBV6-5
d_gene: -
j_gene: TRBJ1-5
CDR3nt: TGTGCCAGCAGTTATCCGATAGGGCAGGGCGCTCAGCCCCAGCATTTT
CDR3aa: CASSYPIGQGAQPQHF

abundance: once
v_gene: TRBV29-1
d_gene: -
j_gene: TRBJ1-4
CDR3nt: TGCAGCGTTTCCAGGGGAACAACTAATGAAAAACTGTTTTTT
CDR3aa: CSVSRGTTNEKLFF

abundance: -
v_gene: TRBV9
d_gene: -
j_gene: TRBJ2-3
CDR3nt: TGTGCCAGCAGCGTAACTAGTAAAGATACGCAGTATTTT
CDR3aa: CASSVTSKDTQYF

abundance: -
v_gene: TRBV11-2
d_gene: -
j_gene: TRBJ1-3
CDR3nt: TGTGCCAGCAGCCGGAGGATATCTGGAAACACCATATATTTT
CDR3aa: CASSRRISGNTIYF

abundance: few
v_gene: TRBV20-1
d_gene: -
j_gene: TRBJ2-7
CDR3nt: TGCAGTGCTAGAGCGGGTTTCGAGCAGTACTTC
CDR3aa: CSARAGFEQYF

abundance: -
v_gene: TRBV3-1/TRBV3-2
d_gene: -
j_gene: TRBJ1-2
CDR3nt: TGTGCCAGCAGCCAAGTTAGGGGTGGATATGGCTACACCTTC
CDR3aa: CASSQVRGGYGYTF

abundance: -
v_gene: TRBV11-2
d_gene: -
j_gene: TRBJ1-2
CDR3nt: TGTGCCAGCAGCTTAGTGGCCGGGTCGAGAACCTATGGCTACACCTTC
CDR3aa: CASSLVAGSRTYGYTF

abundance: few
v_gene: TRBV20-1
d_gene: -
j_gene: TRBJ1-2
CDR3nt: TGCAGTGCTAGTACCGGGAACTATGGCTACACCTTC
CDR3aa: CSASTGNYGYTF

abundance: -
v_gene: TRBV4-3
d_gene: TRBD1
j_gene: TRBJ1-4
CDR3nt: TGCGCCAGCAGCCAAGAACAGGGGGCGCGTGAAAAACTGTTTTTT
CDR3aa: CASSQEQGAREKLFF

abundance: -
v_gene: TRBV7-9
d_gene: TRBD2
j_gene: TRBJ2-3
CDR3nt: TGTGCCAGCGTAGCGGGGAGCACAGATACGCAGTATTTT
CDR3aa: CASVAGSTDTQYF

abundance: -
v_gene: TRBV11-1
d_gene: -
j_gene: TRBJ2-1
CDR3nt: TGTGCCAGCAGCTTGACTCCAGAAACCTACAATGAGCAGTTCTTC
CDR3aa: CASSLTPETYNEQFF

abundance: -
v_gene: TRBV15
d_gene: -
j_gene: TRBJ1-3
CDR3nt: TGTGCCACCAGCAGTGTAGGGGCCGACTCAGGAAACACCATATATTTT
CDR3aa: CATSSVGADSGNTIYF

abundance: -
v_gene: TRBV4-1
d_gene: TRBD1
j_gene: TRBJ2-1
CDR3nt: TGCGCCAGCAGCCAAGATGGGACAGGTTTCTACAATGAGCAGTTCTTC
CDR3aa: CASSQDGTGFYNEQFF

abundance: -
v_gene: TRBV6-5
d_gene: -
j_gene: TRBJ1-1
CDR3nt: TGTGCCAGCAGTTACAGCGGGACTAATGAAGCTTTCTTT
CDR3aa: CASSYSGTNEAFF

abundance: -
v_gene: TRBV12-3/TRBV12-4
d_gene: -
j_gene: TRBJ1-5
CDR3nt: TGTGCCAGCAGTTTAGGCGATCAGCCCCAGCATTTT
CDR3aa: CASSLGDQPQHF

abundance: -
v_gene: TRBV10-3
d_gene: TRBD1
j_gene: TRBJ1-1
CDR3nt: TGTGCCATCAGGGCCCGGGACAGCCTGAACACTGAAGCTTTCTTT
CDR3aa: CAIRARDSLNTEAFF

abundance: few
v_gene: TRBV27
d_gene: -
j_gene: TRBJ1-1
CDR3nt: TGTGCCAGCAGTTCAACGGGACTGGGGTTGAACACTGAAGCTTTCTTT
CDR3aa: CASSSTGLGLNTEAFF

abundance: -
v_gene: TRBV2
d_gene: -
j_gene: TRBJ1-5
CDR3nt: TGTGCCAGCTCGAGGGAACTCGGCAATCAGCCCCAGCATTTT
CDR3aa: CASSRELGNQPQHF

abundance: -
v_gene: TRBV7-8
d_gene: -
j_gene: TRBJ1-2
CDR3nt: TGTGCCAGCAGCTTAGACTTCCAGGGTGGAGGCTACACCTTC
CDR3aa: CASSLDFQGGGYTF